The clone carrying this TCR beta chain showed up many times. This sample was taken from a study of spatial heterogeneity in lung cancer. J was trimmed by 2 bases and V by 3 bases; bases with no gene match: 12. This CDR3 comprises 17 residues. Germline values: CDR1 LGHNA, CDR2 YNFKEQ. One entry per CDR3 protein results from TCRdb running MiXCR on the 5' RACE reads. The table includes tens of thousands of distinct CDR3 sequences, around 7% detected once. Time point reported: sample taken at primary tumor resection. Unsorted whole RNA from tumor, nontumor lung or frozen PBMC underwent sequencing. This sample comprised PBMCs, obtained at surgery. The receptor's source is a female donor with early-stage non-small cell lung cancer. J is TRBJ2-7 and V is TRBV4-2; 8 bases agree with TRBD1. Here the CDR3 reads CASSQASHPGQAYEQYF. The CDR3 nucleotides read TGTGCCAGCAGCCAGGCCTCACATCCGGGACAGGCCTACGAGCAGTACTTC.